The 9 T cell receptor beta chains below come from one sample, sequenced in a study of cytomegalovirus exposure and HLA in healthy donors. The PCR made use of 60 Vbeta and 13 Jbeta primers. The table came from immunoSEQ multiplex PCR; TCRdb's copy has only in-frame clones and leaves some out. The top ten hold under 3% of the sample, which has around 70,000 clones, 60% to 80% seen once. The source material was PBMCs. Receptors originate from a girl under 18 in good health and CMV-seropositive.

The rearrangement links TRBV5-1 to TRBJ1-2; D unclear. V was pared by 4 bases and J by 1 base, with 14 bases between. The CDR3 extends over 15 amino acids. Looked up from germline, CDR1 is SGHRS and CDR2 is YFSETQ. CDR3: CASSPEAQVNYGYTF. The CDR3 DNA reads TGCGCCAGCAGCCCTGAAGCTCAGGTTAACTATGGCTACACCTTC.

This clone turned up a few times. CDR3 DNA: TGCGCCAGCAGCCCCCGCGGGCGGGTAGCAACTAATGAAAAACTGTTTTTT. Its protein is CASSPRGRVATNEKLFF. The V call is TRBV4-3, the J call TRBJ1-4; unclear D gene. The CDR3 is 17 amino acids. V was clipped by 4 bases and J by 0 bases, with 15 bases between them. From germline, CDR1 is LGHNA and CDR2 YSLEER.

The chain is built from TRBV25-1 and TRBJ1-2; 10 nucleotides match TRBD1. After removal of 3 bases from V and 6 bases from J, the junction contained 7 bases not matched to a gene. Germline loops: CDR1 MGHDK, CDR2 SYGVNS. The CDR3 is made up of 15 amino acids. For the CDR3, the DNA is TGTGCCAGCAGTGACCCCGGGACAGGGGTTAATGGCTACACCTTC. This encodes CASSDPGTGVNGYTF.

The chain carries TRBV5-1 and TRBJ1-6; no definite D call. CDR1 and CDR2 (germline): SGHRS, YFSETQ. V gave up 4 bases and J gave up 6 bases, with 14 bases separating them. The CDR3 length is 15 residues. CDR3 bases: TGCGCCAGCAGCAAAAACACGAATCCTAATTCACCCCTCCACTTT. It translates to CASSKNTNPNSPLHF.

The chain carries TRBV28 and TRBJ1-5; D uncertain. CDR1 and CDR2 from the germline V gene are MDHEN and SYDVKM. CDR3 length equals 12 residues. The germline V and J ends were trimmed by 6 bases and 6 bases, with 9 bases remaining between them. The CDR3 loop is CASRIVGQPQHF. CDR3 DNA: TGTGCCAGCAGAATCGTCGGTCAGCCCCAGCATTTT.

The chain couples TRBV6-5 to TRBJ1-2; 10 bases line up with TRBD1. With V trimmed by 2 bases and J by 7 bases, 1 base remained unmatched. From germline, CDR1 is MNHEY and CDR2 SVGAGI. There are 13 residues in the CDR3. CDR3 DNA sequence: TGTGCCAGCAGTTACGGGACAGGGGTTGGCTACACCTTC. The encoded protein is CASSYGTGVGYTF.

This clone was recorded only once. CDR3 DNA: TGTGCCAGCAGCCATGGAGGCACTGAAGCTTTCTTT. Translating gives CASSHGGTEAFF. The chain joins TRBV7-6 to TRBJ1-1; no reliable D call. The germline V and J ends were trimmed by 5 bases and 4 bases, with 8 bases remaining between them. Germline V gives CDR1 SGHVS, CDR2 FNYEAQ. The CDR3 loop spans 12 amino acids. Supplemented by reference TRBV7-6 and TRBJ1-1, the full variable domain reads GAGVSQSPRYKVTKRGQDVALRCDPISGHVSLYWYRQALGQGPEFLTYFNYEAQQDKSGLPNDRFSAERPEGSISTLTIQRTEQRDSAMYRCASSHGGTEAFFGQGTRLTVV.

This clone appeared a single time. This chain joins TRBV18 and TRBJ2-7; D possibly corresponds to TRBD1 (5 bases). Germline CDR1 is KGHSH and CDR2 is LQKENI. The CDR3 length is 14 residues. Trimming removed 0 bases at V and 7 bases at J, with 13 bases between. The CDR3 sequence is CASSPPAGAREQYF. The CDR3 nucleotides are TGTGCCAGCTCACCACCGGCTGGGGCGAGAGAGCAGTACTTC.

The DNA for the CDR3 is TGTGCCAGCAGCCCCACCCCACAGGCCACAGATACGCAGTATTTT. This sequence encodes CASSPTPQATDTQYF. The chain joins TRBV7-2 to TRBJ2-3; tentative D call: TRBD1 (5 bases). The CDR3 is 15 amino acids. V was shortened by 5 bases and J by 2 bases, with 14 bases between the two germline ends. Germline CDR1 is SGHTA and CDR2 is FQGNSA.